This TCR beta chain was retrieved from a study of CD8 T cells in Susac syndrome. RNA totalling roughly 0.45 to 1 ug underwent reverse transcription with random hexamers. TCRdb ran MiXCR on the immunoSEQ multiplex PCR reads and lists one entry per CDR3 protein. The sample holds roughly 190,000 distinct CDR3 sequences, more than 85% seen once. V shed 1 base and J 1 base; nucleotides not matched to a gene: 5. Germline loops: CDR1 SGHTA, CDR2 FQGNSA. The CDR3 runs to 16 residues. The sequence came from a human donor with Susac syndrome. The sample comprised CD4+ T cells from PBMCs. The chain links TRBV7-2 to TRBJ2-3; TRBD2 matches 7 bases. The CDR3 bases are TGTGCCAGCAGCTTAGGTACTAGCGCTGGCACAGATACGCAGTATTTT. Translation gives CASSLGTSAGTDTQYF. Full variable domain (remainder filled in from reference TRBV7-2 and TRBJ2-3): GAGVSQSPSNKVTEKGKDVELRCDPISGHTALYWYRQSLGQGLEFLIYFQGNSAPDKSGLPSDRFSAERTGGSVSTLTIQRTQQEDSAVYLCASSLGTSAGTDTQYFGPGTRLTVL.